The sequence of this T cell receptor (beta chain) was determined in a study of blood T cell repertoires in COVID-19 (dated by TCRdb to about 2020). About the full investigation: The collaborator samples originated in the United States, Italy and Spain and spanned the acute and convalescent phases of COVID-19. Subjects who had been exposed to COVID-19, were actively infected with it, or had recovered from it provided the deeply sampled blood TCRbeta repertoires that made up the dataset. The repertoires were released in a freely available public database meant as a resource for research on the immune response to SARS-CoV-2. HLA class I and class II types, where available, came from metadata supplied by the sample provider rather than from assay-based typing. Samples were obtained from the ongoing ImmuneRACE study (first 160 participants) and from roughly 1,300 subjects provided by 6 global collaborators. The material from the prospective study consisted of cDNA or gDNA derived from T cells, B-cell-depleted T cells, or PBMCs. Nearly every sample came with metadata listing a de-identified subject ID, COVID-19 status, age in years and sex.

The germline V gene encodes CDR1 SGDLS and CDR2 YYNGEE. Counted from cysteine to phenylalanine, this CDR3 has 14 amino acids. This entry keeps only the CDR3 DNA: 42 bases, framed from base 1. Trimming leaves V shorter by 4 bases and J shorter by 8 bases, with the junction holding 4 bases beyond the gene matches. About this clone: Its antigen is currently not known. There are no base qualities to consult, and no much larger clone falls within one base.

Overall results and qualifications from the work: How much clinical and demographic metadata was included differed by source and by participant, and the metadata was provided uncurated.

TCRbeta CDR3 regions were amplified from genomic DNA using the immunoSEQ Assay, a bias-controlled multiplex PCR. Turning to the authors' computational methods: The number of nucleated cells in each sample was estimated from the amplification of reference gene primers within the assay. To quantify the absolute abundance of each unique TCRbeta CDR3 rearrangement, sequence reads were collapsed and filtered. For each sample, productive Simpson clonality was calculated as the square root of Simpson's diversity index across productive rearrangements. Imported from immuneACCESS, the table was reduced by TCRdb to in-frame sequences with V and J called. These copies leave out some clones; in studies compared against another copy, an unresolved V gene accounts for under half, and the cause of the remainder is not known. V, J and clone size reflect that table, while D and trimming were determined from the DNA. The sample table holds about 47,000 clones, of which around 84% were seen once. The ten largest account for 2.5% to 3% of the sample.

Each collaborating institution followed its own protocols to collect whole blood in K2EDTA tubes. For TCRbeta analysis, collaborators shipped samples as frozen whole blood, isolated PBMCs, or DNA extracted from either of those sample types. Input material: peripheral blood. The sequence was obtained from a man aged 45-60 years with acute or convalescent COVID-19. The rearranged chain carries TRBV9 and TRBJ2-1; 12 central nucleotides agree with TRBD2. The DNA sequence is TGTGCCAGCAGCCCGAGACTAGCGGGGGATGAGCAGTTCTTC. Translated, this gives CASSPRLAGDEQFF.